This T cell receptor (beta chain) was sequenced for a study of CD8 T cells in ankylosing spondylitis. Study conclusions and caveats: Within ankylosing spondylitis blood, a TCR beta motif made up of eight highly homologous variants appeared to be characteristic. Earlier literature documents some of the motif variants in reactive arthritis synovial fluid and blood.

The length of the CDR3 is 13 residues. J lost 5 bases, V lost 5 bases, and 5 bases had no gene match. The V gene's germline CDR1 is SQVTM and CDR2 ANQGSEA. TCRdb reanalysed the 5' RACE reads using MiXCR and keeps one entry per CDR3 protein. The table includes 500,000 to 550,000 distinct CDR3 sequences, about 12% detected once. This clonotype was seen ten or more times. Its antigen is still unknown. Sequencing was carried out using blood, either unsorted or a sorted T cell fraction (not recorded which). This receptor was identified in a male donor with ankylosing spondylitis. This chain connects TRBV29-1 to TRBJ2-2; 7 bases line up with TRBD2. This CDR3 reads CSVLTGGTGELFF. CDR3 nucleotide sequence: TGCAGCGTTTTGACGGGGGGAACCGGGGAGCTGTTTTTT.